Listed below are T cell receptor beta chains from one sample, sequenced in a study of monozygotic twins with inflammatory bowel disease. TCRdb re-called the 5' RACE reads and shows each CDR3 protein once, DNA omitted. Recorded for this sample: approximately 400,000 distinct CDR3 sequences. Sequencing was done on a sample of blood. Receptors were obtained from a human donor with ulcerative colitis or Crohn's disease, or a healthy co-twin of an affected twin (not recorded which). The CDR3 runs from the conserved cysteine through the conserved F or W. Each record gives: V gene, J gene, CDR3 protein.

>TRBV7-9|TRBJ2-5
CASSLAGGPSQTQYF
>TRBV5-1|TRBJ2-1
CASSTDRVSREQFF
>TRBV5-1|TRBJ2-3
CASSLFGTTSTDTQYF
>TRBV12-3/TRBV12-4|TRBJ2-3
CASKISGVTDTQYF
>TRBV7-2|TRBJ1-2
CASSLVGGSNGYTF
>TRBV7-9|TRBJ2-7
CASSQGQNASYEQYF
>TRBV18|TRBJ1-2
CASSPRQGWVNYGYTF
>TRBV7-9|TRBJ2-3
CASIYGLADGTDTQYF
>TRBV14|TRBJ2-5
CASSQGGLAGPQETQYF
>TRBV7-9|TRBJ2-3
CASSPRVPDTQYF